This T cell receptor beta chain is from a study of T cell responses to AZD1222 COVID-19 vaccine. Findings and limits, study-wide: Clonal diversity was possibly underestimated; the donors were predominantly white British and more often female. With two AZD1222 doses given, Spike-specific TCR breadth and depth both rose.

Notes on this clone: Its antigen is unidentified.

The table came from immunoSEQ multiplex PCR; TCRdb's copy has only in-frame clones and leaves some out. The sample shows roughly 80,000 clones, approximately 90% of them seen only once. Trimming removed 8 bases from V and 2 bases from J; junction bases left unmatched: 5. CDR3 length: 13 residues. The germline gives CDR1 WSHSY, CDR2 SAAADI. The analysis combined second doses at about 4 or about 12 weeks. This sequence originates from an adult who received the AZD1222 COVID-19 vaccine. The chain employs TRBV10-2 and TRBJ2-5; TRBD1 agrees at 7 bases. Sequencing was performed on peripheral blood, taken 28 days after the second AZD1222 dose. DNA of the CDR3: TGCGCCAGCGGGACAGCTTTGCAAGAGACCCAGTACTTC. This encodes CASGTALQETQYF.